The clone carrying this T cell receptor (beta chain) was observed a few times. Its antigen is not known. The sequencing template was cDNA reverse transcribed from extracted RNA. The method was immunoSEQ multiplex PCR; TCRdb's version includes in-frame clones alone and lacks a portion of them. The table has a few hundred thousand clones, around three fifths seen once; the top ten hold roughly 0.93%. Regarding treatment: oral pan-JAK inhibitor, 5-10 mg twice daily. CDR1 and CDR2 from the germline V gene are SGHTA and FQGNSA. V trimming: 5 bases; J trimming: 12 bases; junction bases outside the gene matches: 11. This CDR3 is 13 amino acids long. The data stem from a study of CD8+ T cells in alopecia areata. Study background: Severity of treated patients was scored by affected scalp percentage.

Overall study results and limits: Whereas mice showed it more clearly, TCR sharing across patients was murkier, possibly because of HLA. Lesional scalp displayed greater clonality than normal scalp, most notably in alopecia totalis/universalis. Tofacitinib significantly brought down scalp clonality and expanded CD8+ clones among top 100.

The receptor's source is a human donor with alopecia areata. The J gene is TRBJ2-5, the V gene TRBV7-2, with TRBD2 identical over 8 bases. This material consisted of CD4+ T cells sorted from blood, taken at week 52, from a patient treated with tofacitinib. DNA for the CDR3: TGTGCCAGCAGCCCGAAGCGGGGGCCCTCTGAGTACTTC. It codes for CASSPKRGPSEYF.